The entry that follows covers one T cell receptor (beta chain) sequence. The sample belongs to a study of blood T cell repertoires in COVID-19. Data came from immunoSEQ multiplex PCR; TCRdb stores just in-frame clones and leaves some out. The data contain 250,000 or so clones, less than 95% of them singletons. Participant age was about 18 to 95 years, and participants resided in fewer than 30 US areas. Germline assignment: CDR1 LNHNV and CDR2 YYDKDF (reference sequence). This CDR3 is built from 14 residues. J lost 3 bases, V lost 5 bases, and 3 bases had no gene match. The sequence was obtained from a man between 40 and 49 years old who had been exposed to COVID-19. The gene calls are TRBV15 and TRBJ2-1, with 8 nucleotides matching TRBD1. The sample comprised PBMCs or T cells enriched from blood (not recorded which). The CDR3 is CATSSTGGYNEQFF. The CDR3 nucleotides read TGTGCCACCAGCTCAACAGGGGGCTACAATGAGCAGTTCTTC.